This T cell receptor (beta chain) is drawn from a study of cytomegalovirus exposure and HLA in healthy donors. Produced via immunoSEQ multiplex PCR; TCRdb's table is partial and in-frame only. The table shows about 200,000 clones, with around 90% occurring only once. CDR1 is SGHRS, CDR2 YFSETQ, per germline. The CDR3 runs 19 residues. Germline trimming cut 3 bases from V and 0 bases from J; bases unmatched to any gene: 17. The chain carries TRBV5-1 and TRBJ1-1, with 7 nucleotides matching TRBD1. This receptor was taken from a woman aged 18 to 35 in good health and CMV-seropositive. Sequencing input: PBMCs. This CDR3 is CASSSQMHRGRRVNTEAFF. Here the CDR3 DNA reads TGCGCCAGCAGCTCCCAGATGCACAGGGGAAGGAGGGTGAACACTGAAGCTTTCTTT. The whole variable domain, filled in from reference TRBV5-1 and TRBJ1-1, reads KAGVTQTPRYLIKTRGQQVTLSCSPISGHRSVSWYQQTPGQGLQFLFEYFSETQRNKGNFPGRFSGRQFSNSRSEMNVSTLELGDSALYLCASSSQMHRGRRVNTEAFFGQGTRLTVV.